The 18 T cell receptor beta chains listed next were all sequenced from one sample in a study of blood T cell repertoires in COVID-19. Assay: immunoSEQ multiplex PCR; the TCRdb copy retains only in-frame clones and omits some. The repertoire includes more than 95,000 clones, roughly 90% of them detected once, and approximately 6.2% sits in the top ten. Sequences were obtained from peripheral blood. The receptors were sampled from a human donor in a cohort sampled during active COVID-19.

The CDR3 reads CASSFPRETQYF. The CDR3 nucleotides read TGTGCCAGCAGCTTCCCTAGGGAGACCCAGTACTTC. This chain connects TRBV5-5 to TRBJ2-5; the D is unclear. The germline V and J ends were trimmed by 2 bases and 5 bases, with 7 bases remaining between them. The germline CDR1 and CDR2 sequences are SGHKS and YYEKEE (reference sequence). This CDR3 region has 12 residues.

This rearrangement joins TRBV19 to TRBJ1-5; D call uncertain. Germline V gives CDR1 LNHDA, CDR2 SQIVND (reference sequence). V lost 3 bases, J lost 5 bases, and 14 bases lay in between. The length of the CDR3 is 15 residues. CDR3 loop: CASSIWVRQDQPQHF. In nucleotides, the CDR3 is TGTGCCAGTAGTATTTGGGTACGGCAGGATCAGCCCCAGCATTTT.

The V gene is TRBV18, the J gene TRBJ2-7; 7 positions agree with TRBD1. J gave up 3 bases and V 6 bases, and 5 bases lay outside the gene matches. The CDR3 consists of 13 residues. CDR1 and CDR2 from the germline V gene are KGHSH and LQKENI. The DNA of the CDR3 is TGTGCCAGCTCCCCGGGACAGAACTACGAGCAGTACTTC. Its translation: CASSPGQNYEQYF.

This sequence joins TRBV7-3 and TRBJ2-1; 7 bases fit TRBD2. The CDR3 is made up of 16 amino acids. Germline V lookup: CDR1 SGHTA, CDR2 FQGTGA. V lost 1 base to trimming and J lost 3 bases; unmatched junction nucleotides: 6. CDR3 coding DNA: TGTGCCAGCAGCTTAATGGCTAGCGGTAACTACAATGAGCAGTTCTTC. Its protein is CASSLMASGNYNEQFF. The variable domain in full, with the rest retrieved from reference TRBV7-3 and TRBJ2-1, is GAGVSQTPSNKVTEKGKYVELRCDPISGHTALYWYRQSLGQGPEFLIYFQGTGAADDSGLPNDRFFAVRPEGSVSTLKIQRTERGDSAVYLCASSLMASGNYNEQFFGPGTRLTVL.

This chain joins TRBV5-1 and TRBJ2-2; possibly TRBD2 for D (6 bases). The CDR3 contains 14 residues. Germline V lookup: CDR1 SGHRS, CDR2 YFSETQ. V shed 6 bases and J shed 3 bases, with 12 bases lying between them. In DNA, the CDR3 is TGCGCCAGCACGTGGGGGGTTGACACCGGGGAGCTGTTTTTT. It codes for CASTWGVDTGELFF. Full variable domain (remainder filled in from reference TRBV5-1 and TRBJ2-2): KAGVTQTPRYLIKTRGQQVTLSCSPISGHRSVSWYQQTPGQGLQFLFEYFSETQRNKGNFPGRFSGRQFSNSRSEMNVSTLELGDSALYLCASTWGVDTGELFFGEGSRLTVL.

This chain uses TRBV12-3 or TRBV12-4 with TRBJ2-2; unclear D gene. This CDR3 contains 13 residues. The V and J ends lost 2 bases and 6 bases respectively, with 7 bases between them. The CDR3 DNA reads TGTGCCAGCAGTTTATTCATCCCCGGGGAGCTGTTTTTT. Its translation is CASSLFIPGELFF.

This rearrangement joins TRBV29-1 to TRBJ1-2, with D possibly TRBD1 on 6 matching bases. V was shortened by 4 bases and J by 8 bases, with 14 bases between the two germline ends. The CDR3 has 12 amino acids. CDR1 and CDR2 from the germline V gene are SQVTM and ANQGSEA. CDR3 loop: CSVVTGPRGYTF. CDR3 in DNA: TGCAGCGTTGTTACAGGGCCTCGGGGCTACACCTTC.

The J gene is TRBJ1-2, the V gene TRBV18; D not resolved. V lost 5 bases, J lost 1 base, and 14 bases lay in between. The CDR3 length is 15 residues. The germline gives CDR1 KGHSH, CDR2 LQKENI. The CDR3 loop is CASSDRDGINYGYTF. CDR3 DNA sequence: TGTGCCAGCTCAGATAGAGACGGGATTAACTATGGCTACACCTTC.

The chain carries TRBV3-1 (or the pseudogene TRBV3-2) and TRBJ1-6; possibly TRBD1 for D (6 bases). The germline V gene has CDR1 LGHDT and CDR2 YNNKEL (reference sequence). This CDR3 comprises 13 residues. The ends were cut back, 6 bases at V and 6 bases at J, with 9 bases in the middle. The CDR3: CASSWTVNSPLHF. The CDR3 DNA follows: TGTGCCAGCAGTTGGACAGTTAATTCACCCCTCCACTTT.

V gene TRBV3-1 (or the pseudogene TRBV3-2) combines with J gene TRBJ2-5; the D gene is possibly TRBD2 (5 bases). The CDR3 totals 14 residues. Deletions cut 4 bases from V and 7 bases from J, with 16 bases between. Per germline, CDR1 LGHDT and CDR2 YNNKEL (reference sequence). CDR3 sequence (DNA): TGTGCCAGCAGCCCCTCGCGGGCATCGGGGACCCAGTACTTC. Its translation is CASSPSRASGTQYF.

The chain is built from TRBV5-1 and TRBJ2-1, with 7 bases that match TRBD2. The germline gives CDR1 SGHRS, CDR2 YFSETQ. The CDR3 is made up of 16 amino acids. J lost 0 bases, V lost 4 bases, and 7 bases had no gene match. The CDR3 nucleotides are TGCGCCAGCAGCGCAACCGGGACTACCTCCTACAATGAGCAGTTCTTC. Its protein product is CASSATGTTSYNEQFF.

The rearrangement uses TRBV7-3 and TRBJ1-1; D is uncertain. Trimming cost V 2 bases and J 2 bases, with 9 bases left between them. This CDR3 contains 14 residues. Germline values: CDR1 SGHTA, CDR2 FQGTGA. CDR3 in amino acids: CASSLGVGNTEAFF. As DNA, the CDR3 is TGTGCCAGCAGCTTAGGAGTAGGTAACACTGAAGCTTTCTTT. Supplemented by reference TRBV7-3 and TRBJ1-1, the full variable domain reads GAGVSQTPSNKVTEKGKYVELRCDPISGHTALYWYRQSLGQGPEFLIYFQGTGAADDSGLPNDRFFAVRPEGSVSTLKIQRTERGDSAVYLCASSLGVGNTEAFFGQGTRLTVV.

This chain joins TRBV5-1 and TRBJ2-5; 11 bases fit TRBD1. The V gene's germline CDR1 is SGHRS and CDR2 YFSETQ. The V segment lost 3 bases and the J segment 2 bases; nucleotides outside the gene matches: 6. The CDR3 has 16 amino acids. CDR3 region: CASSWRTGGEQETQYF. In DNA, the CDR3 is TGCGCCAGCAGCTGGCGGACAGGGGGCGAGCAAGAGACCCAGTACTTC.

V is TRBV12-2 and J is TRBJ2-7; the table calls TRBD2, which could not be checked here. TRBV12-2 is an annotated pseudogene. The CDR3 contains 10 residues. The CDR3 DNA is TGTGCAAGTCCCGGGTACGAGCAGTACTTC. This translates into CASPGYEQYF.

Here the CDR3 reads CASTPPGGQALDYGYTF. The CDR3 DNA reads as TGTGCCAGCACCCCCCCCGGGGGACAGGCTTTGGACTATGGCTACACCTTC. V gene TRBV28 combines with J gene TRBJ1-2; the match to TRBD1 covers 8 bases. This CDR3 has 17 amino acids. Trimming at V came to 7 bases and at J to 3 bases, leaving 16 bases not matched to a gene. Germline CDR1 and CDR2: MDHEN and SYDVKM.

The chain recombines TRBV4-1 with TRBJ2-1, with a possible D match to TRBD2 (6 bases). V lost 2 bases, J lost 9 bases, and 14 bases lay in between. From germline, CDR1 is MGHRA and CDR2 YSYEKL. The CDR3 sequence is 14 residues long. CDR3 DNA sequence: TGCGCCAGCAGCCAACGGGGGACCTTTATTGAGCAGTTCTTC. Protein sequence: CASSQRGTFIEQFF.

The V gene is TRBV28, the J gene TRBJ2-3, with 11 positions matching TRBD2. J lost 4 bases, V lost 2 bases, and 5 bases had no gene match. CDR1 and CDR2 from the germline V gene are MDHEN and SYDVKM. This CDR3 is 16 amino acids long. CDR3 region: CASSLAGLAASDTQYF. As DNA, the CDR3 is TGTGCCAGCAGTTTAGCGGGACTAGCGGCGTCAGATACGCAGTATTTT.

The chain joins TRBV7-9 to TRBJ2-7, with 7 bases matching TRBD2. The CDR3 has 14 amino acids. Trimming removed 3 bases from V and 6 bases from J; junction bases left unmatched: 8. Germline CDR1 is SEHNR and CDR2 is FQNEAQ (reference sequence). The CDR3 loop is CASSLDGRELEQYF. The CDR3 DNA follows: TGTGCCAGCAGCTTGGATGGGCGGGAGCTCGAGCAGTACTTC.